The rows below give T cell receptor beta chains drawn from one sample of a study of shared clonotypes between healthy human individuals. Sequenced by immunoSEQ multiplex PCR; TCRdb stores in-frame clones only, minus some. The sample records about 320,000 clones, around 90% being singletons. Sequenced sample: memory CD8+ T cells sorted from blood. These receptors came from a man aged 18 to 30 in good health. Both conserved end residues are part of each CDR3. Where a row states a size, it is once, few, many or the class of an expanded clone; other rows omit it.

CDR3aa	v_gene	j_gene	len	abundance
CASSSNRNRDEQYF	TRBV27	TRBJ2-7	14	few
CASSLWGEETQYF	TRBV13	TRBJ2-5	13	.
CATATGNTIYF	TRBV6-5	TRBJ1-3	11	many
CASSPGTGIYNEQFF	TRBV2	TRBJ2-1	15	once
CASSPRHDLSNQPQHF	TRBV28	TRBJ1-5	16	once
CASSKYGGQPHSYEQYF	TRBV4-1	TRBJ2-7	17	.
CASSLGNREAFF	TRBV7-9	TRBJ1-1	12	few
CASSHDQTAGEQYF	TRBV4-3	TRBJ2-7	14	.
CASSPVLNNQPQHF	TRBV6-5	TRBJ1-5	14	.
CASRLLGTEETQYF	TRBV2	TRBJ2-5	14	.
CASSPGGGPNTGELFF	TRBV7-9	TRBJ2-2	16	.
CSVVGQVPSQYF	TRBV29-1	TRBJ2-3	12	.
CSVLGGPTYEQYF	TRBV29-1	TRBJ2-7	13	.
CASSLGDRVKAFF	TRBV27	TRBJ1-1	13	.
CAWSVGTSGADTQYF	TRBV30	TRBJ2-3	15	.
CASSTRDFNTDTQYF	TRBV28	TRBJ2-3	15	.
CASSSRLEVGPDTQYF	TRBV27	TRBJ2-3	16	once
CASRVLGAYSYEQYF	TRBV6-4	TRBJ2-7	15	.
CASSYGRGFRASTYF	TRBV6-5	TRBJ2-7	15	.
CASSYSGAVQETQYF	TRBV6-5	TRBJ2-5	15	.
CASSFKGAYEQYF	TRBV7-6	TRBJ2-7	13	.
CASSQEQADTDTQYF	TRBV4-1	TRBJ2-3	15	many
CASSVGTGPLHF	TRBV9	TRBJ1-6	12	.
CASSQVTTAYSGNTIYF	TRBV4-1	TRBJ1-3	17	.
CAWSVHGGKAFF	TRBV30	TRBJ1-1	12	.
CASTELGRYTEAFF	TRBV6-1	TRBJ1-1	14	.
CASSLSTVGADTQYF	TRBV7-9	TRBJ2-3	15	.
CASSGGGLEAYYGYTF	TRBV27	TRBJ1-2	16	.
CATSRLGAGATEAFF	TRBV15	TRBJ1-1	15	.
CARRTGKPSGSSYNSPLHF	TRBV19	TRBJ1-6	19	.
CASSWTGASFLDEKLFF	TRBV28	TRBJ1-4	17	.
CASIPVGRTYEQYF	TRBV2	TRBJ2-7	14	.
CASSPEFGVDNSPLHF	TRBV9	TRBJ1-6	16	.
CASSQGPTSGYTDTQYF	TRBV4-1	TRBJ2-3	17	.
CASSDSEGRPYEQYF	TRBV19	TRBJ2-7	15	.
CASSHPDRGGTEAFF	TRBV13	TRBJ1-1	15	.
CASSQGQGAGNTEAFF	TRBV4-1	TRBJ1-1	16	few